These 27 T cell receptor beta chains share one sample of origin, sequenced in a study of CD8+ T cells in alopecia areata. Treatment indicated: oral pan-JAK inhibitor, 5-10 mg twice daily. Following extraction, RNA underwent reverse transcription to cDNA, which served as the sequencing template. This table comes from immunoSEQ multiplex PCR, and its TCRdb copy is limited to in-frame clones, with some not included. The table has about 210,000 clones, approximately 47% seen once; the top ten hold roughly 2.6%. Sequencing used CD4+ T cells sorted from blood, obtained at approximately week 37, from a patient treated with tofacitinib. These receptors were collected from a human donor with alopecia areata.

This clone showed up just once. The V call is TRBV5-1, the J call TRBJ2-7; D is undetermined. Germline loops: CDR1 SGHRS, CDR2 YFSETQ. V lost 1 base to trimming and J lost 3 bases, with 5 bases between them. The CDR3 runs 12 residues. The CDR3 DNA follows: TGCGCCAGCAGCTTGACAGACTACGAGCAGTACTTC. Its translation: CASSLTDYEQYF.

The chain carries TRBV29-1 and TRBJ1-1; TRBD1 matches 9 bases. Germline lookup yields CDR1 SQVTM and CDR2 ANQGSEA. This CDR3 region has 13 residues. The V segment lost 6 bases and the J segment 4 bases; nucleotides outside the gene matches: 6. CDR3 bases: TGCAGCGTGGGACAGGGTTCAGCCACTGAAGCTTTCTTT. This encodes CSVGQGSATEAFF.

The DNA of the CDR3 is TGTGCCAGCAGCTGGGGTAGCGACCAAGAGACCCAGTACTTC. This sequence encodes CASSWGSDQETQYF. The chain uses TRBV9 and TRBJ2-5; perhaps TRBD2 as D (5 bases). The V and J ends lost 4 bases and 0 bases respectively, with 10 bases between them. This CDR3 region has 14 residues. CDR1 is SGDLS, CDR2 YYNGEE, per germline.

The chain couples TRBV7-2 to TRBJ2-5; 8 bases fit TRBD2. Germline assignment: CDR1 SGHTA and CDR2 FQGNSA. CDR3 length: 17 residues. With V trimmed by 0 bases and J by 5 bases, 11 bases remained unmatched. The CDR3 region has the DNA TGTGCCAGCAGCTTAGCGGGACTAGTCGCAGCGGGGGAGACCCAGTACTTC. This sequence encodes CASSLAGLVAAGETQYF.

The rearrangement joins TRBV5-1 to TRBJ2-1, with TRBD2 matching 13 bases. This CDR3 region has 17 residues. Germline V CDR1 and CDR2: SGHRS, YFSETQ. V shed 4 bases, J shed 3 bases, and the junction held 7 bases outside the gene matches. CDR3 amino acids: CASSKGGLAGVYNEQFF. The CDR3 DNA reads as TGCGCCAGCAGCAAGGGCGGACTAGCGGGAGTCTACAATGAGCAGTTCTTC.

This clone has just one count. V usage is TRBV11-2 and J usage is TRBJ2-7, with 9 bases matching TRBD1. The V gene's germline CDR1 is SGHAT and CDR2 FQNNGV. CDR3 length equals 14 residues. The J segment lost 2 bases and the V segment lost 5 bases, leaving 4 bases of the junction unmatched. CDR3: CASSLTGGPYEQYF. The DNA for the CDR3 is TGTGCCAGCAGCCTGACAGGGGGTCCCTACGAGCAGTACTTC.

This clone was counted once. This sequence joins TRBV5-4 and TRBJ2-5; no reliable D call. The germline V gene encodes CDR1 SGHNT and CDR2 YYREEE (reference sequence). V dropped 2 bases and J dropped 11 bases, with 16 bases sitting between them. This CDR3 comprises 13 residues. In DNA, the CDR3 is TGTGCCAGCAGCTTAAACCCCGCAGTGAAGCAGTACTTC. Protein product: CASSLNPAVKQYF.

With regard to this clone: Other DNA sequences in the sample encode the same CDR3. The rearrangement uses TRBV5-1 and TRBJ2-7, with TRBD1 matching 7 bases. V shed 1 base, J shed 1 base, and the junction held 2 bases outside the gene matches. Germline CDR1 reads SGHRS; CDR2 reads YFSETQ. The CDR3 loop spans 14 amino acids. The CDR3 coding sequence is TGCGCCAGCAGCTTGAGGACAGGATCCTACGAGCAGTACTTC. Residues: CASSLRTGSYEQYF.

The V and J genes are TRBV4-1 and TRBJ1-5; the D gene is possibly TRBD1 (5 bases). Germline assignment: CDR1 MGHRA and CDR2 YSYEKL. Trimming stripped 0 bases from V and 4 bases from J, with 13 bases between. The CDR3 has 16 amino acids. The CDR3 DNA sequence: TGCGCCAGCAGCCAAGACGGAGGGGCCCAAAATCAGCCCCAGCATTTT. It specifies CASSQDGGAQNQPQHF.

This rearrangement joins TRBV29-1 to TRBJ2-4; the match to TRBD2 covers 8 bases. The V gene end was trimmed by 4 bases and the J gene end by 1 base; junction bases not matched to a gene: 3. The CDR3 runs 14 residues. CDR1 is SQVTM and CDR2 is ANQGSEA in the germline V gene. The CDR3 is CSVGSGGAKNIQYF. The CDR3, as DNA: TGCAGCGTTGGGTCGGGGGGGGCCAAAAACATTCAGTACTTC.

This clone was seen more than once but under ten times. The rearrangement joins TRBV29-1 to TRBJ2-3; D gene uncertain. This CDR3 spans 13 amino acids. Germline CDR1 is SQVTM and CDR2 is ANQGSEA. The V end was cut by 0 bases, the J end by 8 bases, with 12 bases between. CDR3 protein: CSVEDADRRTQYF. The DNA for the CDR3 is TGCAGCGTTGAAGATGCTGACCGCCGTACGCAGTATTTT.

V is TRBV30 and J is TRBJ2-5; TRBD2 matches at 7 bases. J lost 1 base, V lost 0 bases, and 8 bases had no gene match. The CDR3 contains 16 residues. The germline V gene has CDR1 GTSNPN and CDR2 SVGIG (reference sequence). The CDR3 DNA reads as TGTGCCTGGAGTGTACATGTAGCGGGCCCCCAAGAGACCCAGTACTTC. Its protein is CAWSVHVAGPQETQYF.

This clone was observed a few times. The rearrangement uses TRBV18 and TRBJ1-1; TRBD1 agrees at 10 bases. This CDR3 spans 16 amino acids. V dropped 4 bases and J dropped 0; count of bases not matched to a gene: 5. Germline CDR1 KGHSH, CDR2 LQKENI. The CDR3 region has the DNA TGTGCCAGCTCACAACCCGGGACAGGGGTGAACACTGAAGCTTTCTTT. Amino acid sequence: CASSQPGTGVNTEAFF. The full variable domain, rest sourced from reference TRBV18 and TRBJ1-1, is NAGVMQNPRHLVRRRGQEARLRCSPMKGHSHVYWYRQLPEEGLKFMVYLQKENIIDESGMPKERFSAEFPKEGPSILRIQQVVRGDSAAYFCASSQPGTGVNTEAFFGQGTRLTVV.

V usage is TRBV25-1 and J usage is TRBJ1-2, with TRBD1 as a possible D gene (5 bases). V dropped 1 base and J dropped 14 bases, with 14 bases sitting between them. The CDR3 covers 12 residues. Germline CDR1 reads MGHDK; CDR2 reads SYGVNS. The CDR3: CASSESPGPRTF. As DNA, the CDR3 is TGTGCCAGCAGTGAATCTCCGGGGCCGCGGACCTTC.

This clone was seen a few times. CDR3 sequence reads: CASSSDLYYGYTF. The CDR3 nucleotides read TGTGCCAGCAGCTCCGACTTATACTATGGCTACACCTTC. The genes are TRBV5-5 and TRBJ1-2; D gene uncertain. Between the trimmed V and J ends, which lost 3 bases and 3 bases, there was a span of 9 bases. The germline CDR1 and CDR2 sequences are SGHKS and YYEKEE (reference sequence). There are 13 residues in the CDR3.

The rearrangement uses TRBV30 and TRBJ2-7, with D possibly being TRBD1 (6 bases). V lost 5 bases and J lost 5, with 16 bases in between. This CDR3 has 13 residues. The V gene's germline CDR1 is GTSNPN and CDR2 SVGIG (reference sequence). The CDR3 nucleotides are TGTGCCTGGGCCGCACAGGGATCCCACGAGCAGTACTTC. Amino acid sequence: CAWAAQGSHEQYF.

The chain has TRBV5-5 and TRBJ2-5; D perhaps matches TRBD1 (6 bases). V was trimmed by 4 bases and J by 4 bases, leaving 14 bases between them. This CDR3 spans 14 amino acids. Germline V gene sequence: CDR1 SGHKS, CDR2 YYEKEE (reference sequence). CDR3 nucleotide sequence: TGTGCCAGCAGCGTCTCAGGGGACGGAGAGACCCAGTACTTC. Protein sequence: CASSVSGDGETQYF. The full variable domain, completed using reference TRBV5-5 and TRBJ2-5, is DAGVTQSPTHLIKTRGQQVTLRCSPISGHKSVSWYQQVLGQGPQFIFQYYEKEERGRGNFPDRFSARQFPNYSSELNVNALLLGDSALYLCASSVSGDGETQYFGPGTRLLVL.

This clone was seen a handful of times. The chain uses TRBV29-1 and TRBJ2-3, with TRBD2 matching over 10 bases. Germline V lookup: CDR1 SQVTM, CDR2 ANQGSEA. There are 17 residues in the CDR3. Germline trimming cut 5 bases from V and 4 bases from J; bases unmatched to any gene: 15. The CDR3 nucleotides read TGCAGCGTTTCCGGGACTAGCGCCCCGGAGGTCCCAGATACGCAGTATTTT. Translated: CSVSGTSAPEVPDTQYF.

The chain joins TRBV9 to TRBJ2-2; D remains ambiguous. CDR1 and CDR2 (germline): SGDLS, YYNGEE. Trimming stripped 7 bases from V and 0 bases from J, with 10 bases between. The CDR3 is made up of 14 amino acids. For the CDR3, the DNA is TGTGCCAGCGGAGACCCATCGAACACCGGGGAGCTGTTTTTT. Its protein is CASGDPSNTGELFF.

The CDR3 sequence: CASSLAQGGYTF. Here the CDR3 DNA reads TGTGCCAGCAGCTTAGCGCAGGGTGGCTACACCTTC. J is TRBJ1-2 and V is TRBV7-9; D may be TRBD1 (5 bases). Germline assignment: CDR1 SEHNR and CDR2 FQNEAQ (reference sequence). The CDR3 is made up of 12 amino acids. Trimming left V 0 bases short and J 7 bases short, with 6 bases between.

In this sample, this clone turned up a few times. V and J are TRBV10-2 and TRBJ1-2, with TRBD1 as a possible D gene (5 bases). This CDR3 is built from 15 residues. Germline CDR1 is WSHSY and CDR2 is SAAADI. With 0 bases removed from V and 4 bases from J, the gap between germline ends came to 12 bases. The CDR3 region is CASSESKAGPYGYTF. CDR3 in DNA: TGCGCCAGCAGTGAGTCGAAGGCAGGGCCCTATGGCTACACCTTC.

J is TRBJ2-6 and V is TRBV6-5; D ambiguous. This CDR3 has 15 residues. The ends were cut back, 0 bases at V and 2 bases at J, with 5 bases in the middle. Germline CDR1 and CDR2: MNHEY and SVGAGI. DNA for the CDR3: TGTGCCAGCAGTTACTCTGGGACTGGGGCCAACGTCCTGACTTTC. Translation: CASSYSGTGANVLTF.

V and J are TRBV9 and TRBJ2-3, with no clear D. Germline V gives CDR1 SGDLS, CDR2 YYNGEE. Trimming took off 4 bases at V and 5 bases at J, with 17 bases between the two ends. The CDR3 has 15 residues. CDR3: CASSRTELGRDTQYF. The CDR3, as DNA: TGTGCCAGCAGCAGGACGGAACTTGGCCGAGATACGCAGTATTTT.

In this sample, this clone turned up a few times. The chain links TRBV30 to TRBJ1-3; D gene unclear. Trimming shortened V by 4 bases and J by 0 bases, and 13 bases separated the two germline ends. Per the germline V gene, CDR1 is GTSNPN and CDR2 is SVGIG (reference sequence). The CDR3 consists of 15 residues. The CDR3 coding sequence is TGTGCCTGGACTCCGGACGTCGTCTCTGGAAACACCATATATTTT. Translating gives CAWTPDVVSGNTIYF.

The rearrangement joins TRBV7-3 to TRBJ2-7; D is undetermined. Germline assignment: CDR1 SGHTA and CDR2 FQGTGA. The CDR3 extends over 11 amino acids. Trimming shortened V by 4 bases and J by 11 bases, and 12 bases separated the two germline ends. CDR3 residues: CASSSVGREYF. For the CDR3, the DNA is TGTGCCAGCAGCTCAGTGGGAAGGGAGTACTTC.

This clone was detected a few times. CDR3 residues: CSVVAGGPYEQYF. For the CDR3, the DNA is TGCAGCGTTGTAGCGGGAGGGCCCTACGAGCAGTACTTC. The chain carries TRBV29-1 and TRBJ2-7, with 11 bases identical to TRBD2. The junction had 1 base not matched to a gene; V was cut back by 4 bases and J by 2 bases. This CDR3 spans 13 amino acids. Germline values: CDR1 SQVTM, CDR2 ANQGSEA.

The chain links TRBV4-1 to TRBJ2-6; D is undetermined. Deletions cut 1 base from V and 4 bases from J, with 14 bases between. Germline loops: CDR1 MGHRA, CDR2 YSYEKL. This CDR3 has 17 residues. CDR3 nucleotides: TGCGCCAGCAGCCAAGTTTCTTTCACAATGGGGGCCAACGTCCTGACTTTC. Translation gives CASSQVSFTMGANVLTF.